This TCR beta chain is from a study of CD8 T cells in ankylosing spondylitis (dated by TCRdb to about 2017). Context from the whole study: The study set out to find disease-linked TCR variants by profiling T cell receptor beta repertoires in ankylosing spondylitis patients and healthy donors. In total, the full study cohort was made up of about 110 healthy donors and more than 20 ankylosing spondylitis patients. Peripheral blood was sampled, and synovial fluid was additionally collected from ankylosing spondylitis patients.

General conclusions and limits of the study: Some of the motif variants had been reported before in the synovial fluid and blood of reactive arthritis patients, a finding that suggests common disease-initiation mechanisms. Blood from ankylosing spondylitis patients appeared to be characterized by a TCR beta motif composed of eight or nine highly homologous amino acid variants. The disease-linked clones were reported as significantly enriched in matched synovial fluid samples from ankylosing spondylitis patients. A CD8+ phenotype was shown by the disease-linked clones, which were found at relatively low frequencies in peripheral blood.

This clonotype was found many times. Its antigen target is currently unknown. Qualities for individual bases were not recorded, and no much larger clone is one base off. The run used an Illumina HiSeq 2500. Quantitative 5'-RACE with molecular barcodes was used to prepare TCR beta libraries. On the authors' methods: A new computational method based on a probabilistic model of VDJ rearrangement was used to identify disease-linked TCR variants. The public reads were reprocessed in TCRdb via fastp at Q25 and MiXCR, keeping in-frame beta chains. Rows merge per CDR3 protein into single entries with the most common DNA and genes. These V and J calls originate from TCRdb's pipeline instead of the authors' own analysis. This sample has a few hundred thousand distinct CDR3 sequences in its table, and more than 20% of those were observed once. The ten largest clones capture roughly a sixth of the sample. CDR1 SGHRS and CDR2 YFSETQ are derived from the germline V gene. V loses 0 bases, J loses 1 base, and the germline ends lie 7 bases apart. There are 14 amino acids in the CDR3, from cysteine to phenylalanine inclusive. Of the read, only the CDR3 DNA is kept; its 42 bases are in frame from base 1.

Recombination joined TRBV5-1 with TRBJ2-5; too little of a D gene remains to name it. The source is a male donor with ankylosing spondylitis. Input material: blood, either unsorted or a sorted T cell fraction (not recorded which). The DNA reads TGCGCCAGCAGCTTGGAGTCAGCCCAAGAGACCCAGTACTTC. This encodes CASSLESAQETQYF.